These T cell receptor beta chains were read from a single sample in a study of blood T cell repertoires in COVID-19. Produced via immunoSEQ multiplex PCR; TCRdb's table is partial and in-frame only. The sample records about 200,000 clones, around three quarters being singletons. Source material: peripheral blood. Receptors originate from a woman in her sixties or seventies with acute or convalescent COVID-19. CDR3s include the opening cysteine and the closing phenylalanine or tryptophan. A D gene is named only where the DNA matches it firmly. Clone size appears in some rows only: once, few, many, or a class for an expanded clone.

J gene	CDR3 length	D gene	V gene	clone size	CDR3 DNA	CDR3 protein
TRBJ1-6	14	TRBD1	TRBV19	.	TGTGCCAGTAGTCCGGGACAGGGCGCGCCACCCCTCCACTTT	CASSPGQGAPPLHF
TRBJ2-7	14	.	TRBV2	.	TGTGCCAGCAGTGCGGACGCCTGGGAGGACGAGCAGTACTTC	CASSADAWEDEQYF
TRBJ2-7	15	TRBD2	TRBV7-3	.	TGTGCCAGCAGCTTAATTACTAGCGACCACTACGAGCAGTACTTC	CASSLITSDHYEQYF
TRBJ2-1	13	TRBD2	TRBV2	few	TGTGCCAGCAGTCCGGGACTAGCAGATGAGCAGTTCTTC	CASSPGLADEQFF
TRBJ2-7	15	.	TRBV9	once	TGTGCCAGCAGCGTAGCGGTGGGAGCGCCCTACGAGCAGTACTTC	CASSVAVGAPYEQYF
TRBJ1-2	14	TRBD1	TRBV27	.	TGTGCCAGGCGGTCCGGGACAGGGGTACATGGCTACACCTTC	CARRSGTGVHGYTF
TRBJ1-1	13	.	TRBV7-3	.	TGTGCCAGCAGCTTAAAAGGGGGCACTGAAGCTTTCTTT	CASSLKGGTEAFF
TRBJ1-1	13	.	TRBV6-5	once	TGTGCCAGCAATTCAGTTCCGAACACTGAAGCTTTCTTT	CASNSVPNTEAFF
TRBJ2-3	13	TRBD2	TRBV19	once	TGTGCCAGTAGTATAGATAGCGGGAGAGAGCAGTATTTT	CASSIDSGREQYF
TRBJ2-3	16	TRBD2	TRBV11-2	.	TGTGCCAGCAGCTTATGGGGGGGTCCCACACAAGATACGCAGTATTTT	CASSLWGGPTQDTQYF
TRBJ2-5	16	TRBD2	TRBV9	.	TGTGCCAGCAGCGTAGATCTAGCGGGAGCCGTGAAGACCCAGTACTTC	CASSVDLAGAVKTQYF
TRBJ1-5	14	.	TRBV28	.	TGTGCCAGCAGTTTATGGGACACCCATCAGCCCCAGCATTTT	CASSLWDTHQPQHF
TRBJ1-3	13	.	TRBV30	.	TGTGCCTGGACGCTAAGCTCTGGAAACACCATATATTTT	CAWTLSSGNTIYF
TRBJ1-5	19	TRBD1	TRBV2	.	TGTGCCAGCAGTGAGAGGGGGATGGTGGGACAGGGGTTGAATCAGCCCCAGCATTTT	CASSERGMVGQGLNQPQHF
TRBJ1-4	17	TRBD1	TRBV18	.	TGTGCCAGCTCACGCAATAACGACAGGGGAGTCGGTGAAAAACTGTTTTTT	CASSRNNDRGVGEKLFF